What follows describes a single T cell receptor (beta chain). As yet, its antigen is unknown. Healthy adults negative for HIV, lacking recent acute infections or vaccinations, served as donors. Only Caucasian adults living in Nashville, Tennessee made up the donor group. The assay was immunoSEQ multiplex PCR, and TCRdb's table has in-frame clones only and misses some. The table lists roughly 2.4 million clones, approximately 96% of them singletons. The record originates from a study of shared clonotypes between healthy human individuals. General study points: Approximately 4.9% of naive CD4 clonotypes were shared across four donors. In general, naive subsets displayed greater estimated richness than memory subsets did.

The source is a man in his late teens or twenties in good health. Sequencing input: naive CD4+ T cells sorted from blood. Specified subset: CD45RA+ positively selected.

CDR3 nucleotides: TGTGCCAGCAAAGTTGGCGAAAAACTGTTTTTT. Protein sequence: CASKVGEKLFF. The rearrangement uses TRBV2 and TRBJ1-4; unclear D gene. V dropped 7 bases and J dropped 8 bases, with 8 bases sitting between them. The CDR3 sequence is 11 residues long. From germline, CDR1 is SNHLY and CDR2 FYNNEI.